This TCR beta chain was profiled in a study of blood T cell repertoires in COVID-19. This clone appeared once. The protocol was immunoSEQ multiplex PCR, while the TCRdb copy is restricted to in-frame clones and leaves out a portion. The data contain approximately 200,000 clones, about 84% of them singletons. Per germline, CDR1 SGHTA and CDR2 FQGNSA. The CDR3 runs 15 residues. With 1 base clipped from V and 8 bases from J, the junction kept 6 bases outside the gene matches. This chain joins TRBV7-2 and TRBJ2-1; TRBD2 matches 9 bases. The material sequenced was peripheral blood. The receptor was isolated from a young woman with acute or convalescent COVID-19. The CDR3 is CASSLVSSGSDEQFF. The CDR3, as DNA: TGTGCCAGCAGCTTAGTCAGTAGCGGGAGCGATGAGCAGTTCTTC.